Listed below are T cell receptor beta chains from one sample, sequenced in a study of ipilimumab plus nivolumab after autologous stem cell transplantation. Profiling relied on immunoSEQ multiplex PCR, and the TCRdb table lists in-frame clones only, not all of them. The sample holds 1,600 or so clones, approximately 81% seen once. The specimen comprised PBMCs, sampled in a trial of ipilimumab plus nivolumab as post-transplant consolidation. These receptors all come from a female donor with multiple myeloma. Each CDR3 is given with its conserved first and last residue. Each record gives: V gene, D gene, J gene, CDR3 protein. The D gene is left open where the match is weak.

V: TRBV7-9
D: NA
J: TRBJ1-2
CDR3: CASSLGARVGNGYTF

V: TRBV20-1
D: TRBD2
J: TRBJ2-1
CDR3: CRATSGRKQFF

V: TRBV18
D: NA
J: TRBJ1-2
CDR3: CASSPPLPGDRGGYTF

V: TRBV6-5
D: TRBD2
J: TRBJ2-7
CDR3: CASSYSGLAGGAEYF

V: TRBV9
D: TRBD2
J: TRBJ2-7
CDR3: CASSAGLAAVEQYF

V: TRBV9
D: NA
J: TRBJ1-2
CDR3: CASSVAGGYGYTF

V: TRBV10-2
D: TRBD1
J: TRBJ2-7
CDR3: CASSLTGGGEQYF

V: TRBV4-2
D: NA
J: TRBJ1-3
CDR3: CASSQEQGGLSGNTIYF

V: TRBV6-5
D: TRBD1
J: TRBJ2-5
CDR3: CASSYGGQGAETQYF

V: TRBV27
D: TRBD2
J: TRBJ2-1
CDR3: CASTLAGAHNEQFF

V: TRBV7-9
D: NA
J: TRBJ2-2
CDR3: CASSPQVGDTGELFF

V: TRBV7-3
D: TRBD2
J: TRBJ2-1
CDR3: CASSPLAGGRDEQFF

V: TRBV9
D: TRBD2
J: TRBJ2-1
CDR3: CASSEDGGSKNEQFF

V: TRBV7-9
D: NA
J: TRBJ2-7
CDR3: CASSWEVSYEQYF

V: TRBV15
D: NA
J: TRBJ2-7
CDR3: CATSRGGTELYEQYF

V: TRBV28
D: NA
J: TRBJ2-7
CDR3: CASSLTLSYEQYF

V: TRBV27
D: NA
J: TRBJ1-3
CDR3: CASSLQGPGNTIYF

V: TRBV28
D: TRBD2
J: TRBJ2-3
CDR3: CASSSYGLAVTDTQYF

V: TRBV29-1
D: NA
J: TRBJ2-7
CDR3: CSVATEAKEQYF

V: TRBV5-1
D: NA
J: TRBJ2-7
CDR3: CASSPEVGVSYEQYF

V: TRBV6-4
D: TRBD1
J: TRBJ2-2
CDR3: CASSQGANTGELFF

V: TRBV2
D: TRBD2
J: TRBJ2-5
CDR3: CASSRLAGESETQYF

V: TRBV2
D: NA
J: TRBJ1-5
CDR3: CASSWGEVGQPQHF

V: TRBV5-1
D: NA
J: TRBJ1-1
CDR3: CASSLGGNTEAFF

V: TRBV27
D: NA
J: TRBJ2-7
CDR3: CASSIPAGPQYF

V: TRBV11-2
D: NA
J: TRBJ1-2
CDR3: CASSRRGDYGYTF

V: TRBV6-5
D: NA
J: TRBJ2-1
CDR3: CASSWKAYNEQFF

V: TRBV7-3
D: NA
J: TRBJ1-3
CDR3: CASSGDGHSGNTIYF

V: TRBV6-1
D: NA
J: TRBJ1-1
CDR3: CASSENNLEAFF

V: TRBV6-9
D: TRBD1
J: TRBJ1-2
CDR3: CASTRQGGTYGYTF

V: TRBV29-1
D: TRBD1
J: TRBJ2-2
CDR3: CSVELRAGGPGELFF

V: TRBV29-1
D: TRBD2
J: TRBJ2-6
CDR3: CSVPSGAGANVLTF

V: TRBV28
D: NA
J: TRBJ1-2
CDR3: CASSLEVWGYTF

V: TRBV9
D: NA
J: TRBJ2-2
CDR3: CASSVRPATGELFF

V: TRBV6-4
D: TRBD1
J: TRBJ2-3
CDR3: CASRGQDYSTDTQYF

V: TRBV7-2
D: TRBD1
J: TRBJ1-3
CDR3: CASSLTGGNSGNTIYF

V: TRBV28
D: NA
J: TRBJ2-7
CDR3: CASSLFAGSTYEQYF

V: TRBV27
D: NA
J: TRBJ2-3
CDR3: CAGDTQYF

V: TRBV2
D: NA
J: TRBJ1-5
CDR3: CASREDRSGPQHF

V: TRBV11-2
D: TRBD2
J: TRBJ2-1
CDR3: CASRSGLARGSNEQFF

V: TRBV5-1
D: TRBD2
J: TRBJ2-3
CDR3: CASSLGREGRTDTQYF

V: TRBV5-1
D: TRBD1
J: TRBJ2-1
CDR3: CASSLRDRGTGEQFF

V: TRBV27
D: NA
J: TRBJ2-2
CDR3: CASRPYRVGNTGELFF

V: TRBV5-3
D: TRBD2
J: TRBJ2-1
CDR3: CASSPGTIQFF

V: TRBV7-9
D: NA
J: TRBJ2-3
CDR3: CASSSTVSSQSPRTDTQYF

V: TRBV29-1
D: NA
J: TRBJ2-7
CDR3: CSVATEAKEQCF

V: TRBV5-4
D: NA
J: TRBJ2-7
CDR3: CASSGQGTSYEQYF

V: TRBV19
D: TRBD1
J: TRBJ2-7
CDR3: CATGTGGFSEQYF

V: TRBV6-6
D: TRBD2
J: TRBJ2-7
CDR3: CASSWEGYEQYF

V: TRBV7-8
D: TRBD1
J: TRBJ2-1
CDR3: CASSLRDRGIYNEQFF

V: TRBV28
D: TRBD1
J: TRBJ1-5
CDR3: CAHTGVSNQPQHF

V: TRBV5-1
D: NA
J: TRBJ2-5
CDR3: CASRDSSETQYF